This T cell receptor beta chain was observed in a study of spatial heterogeneity in lung cancer. Whole-study context: Tumor-region counts of TCR transcripts tracked strongly with a T cell module score from matched bulk RNA-seq. Mean representation of each unique TCR and UMI combination in the raw reads exceeded eight occurrences.

Per the germline V gene, CDR1 is KGHSH and CDR2 is LQKENI. This CDR3 spans 13 amino acids. V was pared by 4 bases and J by 3 bases, with 7 bases between. Each TCR cDNA molecule bore a unique molecular identifier. Using its own MiXCR run on the 5' RACE reads, TCRdb lists one record per CDR3 protein. The sample includes 9,000 to 9,500 distinct CDR3 sequences, roughly 8.8% seen only once; the top ten take less than 30%. This clonotype came up many times. Its antigen is as yet unknown. Study conclusions and caveats: Tracking of tumor mutation counts was seen in expanded intratumoral alpha and beta TCR counts.

Described time point: sample taken at primary tumor resection. No cells were sorted before sequencing. The whole RNA sequenced was extracted from tumor, nontumor lung or frozen PBMC. This receptor was taken from a male donor with early-stage non-small cell lung cancer. The chain couples TRBV18 to TRBJ1-5; unclear D gene. The source was lung tumor tissue, collected at surgery. DNA of the CDR3: TGTGCCAGCTCACGAGATTTCAATCAGCCCCAGCATTTT. It translates to CASSRDFNQPQHF.